This TCR beta chain is drawn from a study of T-cell reconstitution after alpha-beta-depleted transplantation in children. The CDR3 totals 16 residues. CDR1 and CDR2 from the germline V gene are SGHNT and YYREEE (reference sequence). Trimming cost V 3 bases and J 0 bases, with 13 bases left between them. This clonotype was seen many times. Preparation of the TCRbeta library involved a method that used unique molecular identifiers. TCRdb analysed the PCR reads with MiXCR anew, one entry per CDR3 protein. The sample holds about 240,000 distinct CDR3 sequences, around 11% seen once. This sample comprised PBMCs from the stem cell graft donor, obtained from the stem cell graft. The TCR originated in a human donor who donated a stem cell graft to a child with acute lymphoblastic leukemia. V and J are TRBV5-4 and TRBJ2-1; D gene ambiguous. The CDR3 sequence: CASSSDILSSYNEQFF. CDR3 nucleotide sequence: TGTGCCAGCAGCTCCGACATACTTAGCTCCTACAATGAGCAGTTCTTC. The whole variable domain, remainder taken from reference TRBV5-4 and TRBJ2-1, is ETGVTQSPTHLIKTRGQQVTLRCSSQSGHNTVSWYQQALGQGPQFIFQYYREEENGRGNFPPRFSGLQFPNYSSELNVNALELDDSALYLCASSSDILSSYNEQFFGPGTRLTVL.